A selection of T cell receptor beta chains follows, all from one sample in a study of CD8+ T cells in alopecia areata. The data were produced by immunoSEQ multiplex PCR, yet TCRdb's version contains in-frame clones alone and is incomplete. The sample comprises more than 200,000 clones, approximately 61% of which are singletons, and 0.95% to 1.5% rests with the top ten. This specimen consisted of CD4+ T cells sorted from blood, obtained at week 0. These receptors were taken from a human donor with alopecia areata. The CDR3 runs from the conserved cysteine through the conserved F or W. D genes are given only for firm matches. Not every row has a clone size; where given, it reads once, few, many or a size class.

cdr3_nt: TGTGCCAGCAGAAGACGCGGGACAGGGGACACTGAAGCTTTCTTT; cdr3_aa: CASRRRGTGDTEAFF; v_call: TRBV6-5; j_call: TRBJ1-1; clone_size: .; d_call: TRBD1
cdr3_nt: TGTGCCAGCAGTGCCCGGGGCGAGACCCAGTACTTC; cdr3_aa: CASSARGETQYF; v_call: TRBV2; j_call: TRBJ2-5; clone_size: .; d_call: .
cdr3_nt: TGTGCCACCCTGTTAGGGACCTCAGATACGCAGTATTTT; cdr3_aa: CATLLGTSDTQYF; v_call: TRBV21-1; j_call: TRBJ2-3; clone_size: .; d_call: .
cdr3_nt: TGCAGCGTTGAGACTCAAGGGACAGGGAGCAAGCACGAGCAGTACTTC; cdr3_aa: CSVETQGTGSKHEQYF; v_call: TRBV29-1; j_call: TRBJ2-7; clone_size: .; d_call: TRBD1
cdr3_nt: TGCAGCGTTGAGAGGAACAGGGAGGCTGGCTACACCTTC; cdr3_aa: CSVERNREAGYTF; v_call: TRBV29-1; j_call: TRBJ1-2; clone_size: once; d_call: .
cdr3_nt: TGCGCCAGCAGCCCCGAGCCCGGGACACTTGAGCAGTTCTTC; cdr3_aa: CASSPEPGTLEQFF; v_call: TRBV4-3; j_call: TRBJ2-1; clone_size: .; d_call: .
cdr3_nt: TGTGCCAGCAGGCCCACAGGGGCGGGTACAGATACGCAGTATTTT; cdr3_aa: CASRPTGAGTDTQYF; v_call: TRBV6-5; j_call: TRBJ2-3; clone_size: .; d_call: TRBD1
cdr3_nt: TGTGCCTGGAGACGCCCGAACACTGAAGCTTTCTTT; cdr3_aa: CAWRRPNTEAFF; v_call: TRBV30; j_call: TRBJ1-1; clone_size: .; d_call: .
cdr3_nt: TGTGCCAGCAGTGTGGACAGTAGTCAGCATTTT; cdr3_aa: CASSVDSSQHF; v_call: TRBV6-1; j_call: TRBJ1-5; clone_size: .; d_call: .
cdr3_nt: TGTGCCAGCAGCGTAAGGGGCACAGATACGCAGTATTTT; cdr3_aa: CASSVRGTDTQYF; v_call: TRBV7-3; j_call: TRBJ2-3; clone_size: .; d_call: .
cdr3_nt: TGTGCCAGCAGCTTAGTTTCCCCAGATACGCAGTATTTT; cdr3_aa: CASSLVSPDTQYF; v_call: TRBV7-8; j_call: TRBJ2-3; clone_size: few; d_call: .
cdr3_nt: TGTGCCAGCAGCCAAGAGACAGGGCTTGGGAGAGCTTTCTTT; cdr3_aa: CASSQETGLGRAFF; v_call: TRBV4-2; j_call: TRBJ1-1; clone_size: few; d_call: TRBD1
cdr3_nt: TGCAGCGCCGTTGGGGTCCGACGGCGGGAGCAGTACTTC; cdr3_aa: CSAVGVRRREQYF; v_call: TRBV29-1; j_call: TRBJ2-7; clone_size: .; d_call: .
cdr3_nt: TGCAGCGGAGACAGGGTGGGATTCGGAACGCAGTATTTT; cdr3_aa: CSGDRVGFGTQYF; v_call: TRBV29-1; j_call: TRBJ2-3; clone_size: few; d_call: TRBD1
cdr3_nt: TGCGCCAGCAGCTTGAGGTTAGACCGGGCCTCTGAGCAGTACTTC; cdr3_aa: CASSLRLDRASEQYF; v_call: TRBV5-1; j_call: TRBJ2-7; clone_size: once; d_call: .
cdr3_nt: TGTGCCAGCGGGGACAGGGGCTTTTCACCCCTCCACTTT; cdr3_aa: CASGDRGFSPLHF; v_call: TRBV28; j_call: TRBJ1-6; clone_size: .; d_call: TRBD1
cdr3_nt: TGTGCCTGGAGCACCGCCGGGACGCACACCGGGGAGCTGTTTTTT; cdr3_aa: CAWSTAGTHTGELFF; v_call: TRBV30; j_call: TRBJ2-2; clone_size: .; d_call: .
cdr3_nt: TGTGCCTGGAGCGCCGGACCAGGGGAGCGGCCCCAGCATTTT; cdr3_aa: CAWSAGPGERPQHF; v_call: TRBV30; j_call: TRBJ1-5; clone_size: .; d_call: .
cdr3_nt: TGCGCCAGCAGCCAAGATCCAACTAACTATGGCTACACCTTC; cdr3_aa: CASSQDPTNYGYTF; v_call: TRBV4-1; j_call: TRBJ1-2; clone_size: .; d_call: .
cdr3_nt: TGCGCCAGCAGTCCCGGACAGAGCAATCAGCCCCAGCATTTT; cdr3_aa: CASSPGQSNQPQHF; v_call: TRBV5-1; j_call: TRBJ1-5; clone_size: .; d_call: .
cdr3_nt: TGTGCCAGCTCACCACCGGCGGAGGGGGGCGAAAAACTGTTTTTT; cdr3_aa: CASSPPAEGGEKLFF; v_call: TRBV18; j_call: TRBJ1-4; clone_size: once; d_call: .
cdr3_nt: TGTGCCAGCTCATCTAGCACAGATACGCAGTATTTT; cdr3_aa: CASSSSTDTQYF; v_call: TRBV18; j_call: TRBJ2-3; clone_size: .; d_call: .
cdr3_nt: TGTGCCAGCAGCCGATTAGGGACAACTAATGAAAAACTGTTTTTT; cdr3_aa: CASSRLGTTNEKLFF; v_call: TRBV28; j_call: TRBJ1-4; clone_size: .; d_call: .
cdr3_nt: TGTGCCTGCCCAGGGGAGGATAATTCACCCCTCCACTTT; cdr3_aa: CACPGEDNSPLHF; v_call: TRBV30; j_call: TRBJ1-6; clone_size: .; d_call: .
cdr3_nt: TGTGCCTGGATGAGGCTAGCAGAGACCCAGTACTTC; cdr3_aa: CAWMRLAETQYF; v_call: TRBV30; j_call: TRBJ2-5; clone_size: .; d_call: .
cdr3_nt: TGTGCCAGCAGTTACCCCGCCAGGGAGGAGACCCAGTACTTC; cdr3_aa: CASSYPAREETQYF; v_call: TRBV6-6; j_call: TRBJ2-5; clone_size: .; d_call: .
cdr3_nt: TGTGCCAGCTCGACGAGGGCCCTTGGATCACCCCTCCACTTT; cdr3_aa: CASSTRALGSPLHF; v_call: TRBV9; j_call: TRBJ1-6; clone_size: .; d_call: .
cdr3_nt: TGTGCCAGCAGTTCCAATGACTTAGCGGGGTCCTACGAGCAGTACTTC; cdr3_aa: CASSSNDLAGSYEQYF; v_call: TRBV6-5; j_call: TRBJ2-7; clone_size: once; d_call: TRBD2
cdr3_nt: TGTGCCAGCAGCCCCCCTTATGGGACTGAAGCTTTCTTT; cdr3_aa: CASSPPYGTEAFF; v_call: TRBV27; j_call: TRBJ1-1; clone_size: .; d_call: .
cdr3_nt: TGTGCCTTCCGCGGCCGACAGGTCGACAATAATTCACCCCTCCACTTT; cdr3_aa: CAFRGRQVDNNSPLHF; v_call: TRBV30; j_call: TRBJ1-6; clone_size: .; d_call: .
cdr3_nt: TGCAGTGCTTGGGTAGATACGCAGTATTTT; cdr3_aa: CSAWVDTQYF; v_call: TRBV20-1; j_call: TRBJ2-3; clone_size: .; d_call: .
cdr3_nt: TGTGCCACCGGACAGGGGATGGGCGAGCAGTACTTC; cdr3_aa: CATGQGMGEQYF; v_call: TRBV30; j_call: TRBJ2-7; clone_size: .; d_call: TRBD1
cdr3_nt: TGCAGCGTTGAAAGAGGTTCTGGGGCCAACGTCCTGACTTTC; cdr3_aa: CSVERGSGANVLTF; v_call: TRBV29-1; j_call: TRBJ2-6; clone_size: few; d_call: .
cdr3_nt: TGTGCCTGGAGCGTCAAAGTCCGTGGCGGGGAGCTGTTTTTT; cdr3_aa: CAWSVKVRGGELFF; v_call: TRBV30; j_call: TRBJ2-2; clone_size: .; d_call: .
cdr3_nt: TGCGCCAGCAGCCAAGATCCTTTCACTGCGCAGTATTTT; cdr3_aa: CASSQDPFTAQYF; v_call: TRBV4-3; j_call: TRBJ2-3; clone_size: .; d_call: .
cdr3_nt: TGCAGCGTTGGGGGCTCTGGAAACACCATATATTTT; cdr3_aa: CSVGGSGNTIYF; v_call: TRBV29-1; j_call: TRBJ1-3; clone_size: few; d_call: .
cdr3_nt: TGTGCCAGCCGGGCAAAGGGCACAGATACGCAGTATTTT; cdr3_aa: CASRAKGTDTQYF; v_call: TRBV7-3; j_call: TRBJ2-3; clone_size: .; d_call: .
cdr3_nt: TGCAGCGTTGGATCCCACCCAGATACGCAGTATTTT; cdr3_aa: CSVGSHPDTQYF; v_call: TRBV29-1; j_call: TRBJ2-3; clone_size: few; d_call: .
cdr3_nt: TGCAGCGGTTTGATTGCAACTAATGAAAAACTGTTTTTT; cdr3_aa: CSGLIATNEKLFF; v_call: TRBV29-1; j_call: TRBJ1-4; clone_size: .; d_call: .
cdr3_nt: TGTGCCAGCAGCGCACCGGGCCCGGGGGAGACCCAGTACTTC; cdr3_aa: CASSAPGPGETQYF; v_call: TRBV9; j_call: TRBJ2-5; clone_size: .; d_call: .
cdr3_nt: TGTGCCAGCAGTTACCTGCAGGGCGTCAACCCCGTCGGCTACACCTTC; cdr3_aa: CASSYLQGVNPVGYTF; v_call: TRBV6-5; j_call: TRBJ1-2; clone_size: .; d_call: .
cdr3_nt: TGCAGCGTTAAACAAGAGACCCAGTACTTC; cdr3_aa: CSVKQETQYF; v_call: TRBV29-1; j_call: TRBJ2-5; clone_size: .; d_call: .
cdr3_nt: TGTGCCAGCAGCGCCGACCCCGGACAGCACTATGGCTACACCTTC; cdr3_aa: CASSADPGQHYGYTF; v_call: TRBV9; j_call: TRBJ1-2; clone_size: .; d_call: .
cdr3_nt: TGTGCCTGGATTCGTAATCGGGGCAGATTCACCGGGGAGCTGTTTTTT; cdr3_aa: CAWIRNRGRFTGELFF; v_call: TRBV30; j_call: TRBJ2-2; clone_size: .; d_call: .
cdr3_nt: TGTGCCAGCAGCCACCTACCACAGGGTGATGGCTACACCTTC; cdr3_aa: CASSHLPQGDGYTF; v_call: TRBV27; j_call: TRBJ1-2; clone_size: .; d_call: .
cdr3_nt: TGTGCCTGGAGGCTCGGACGTAATACGCAGTATTTT; cdr3_aa: CAWRLGRNTQYF; v_call: TRBV30; j_call: TRBJ2-3; clone_size: .; d_call: .
cdr3_nt: TGCAGCGTAGACGGCGTGGGGGACCGGGAGACCCAGTACTTC; cdr3_aa: CSVDGVGDRETQYF; v_call: TRBV29-1; j_call: TRBJ2-5; clone_size: .; d_call: .
cdr3_nt: TGTGCCCTAGGCAGGCTAGCGGCGGAAGAGACCCAGTACTTC; cdr3_aa: CALGRLAAEETQYF; v_call: TRBV30; j_call: TRBJ2-5; clone_size: .; d_call: TRBD2
cdr3_nt: TGTGCCAGCAGCGACATAAATGGAAACACCATATATTTT; cdr3_aa: CASSDINGNTIYF; v_call: TRBV13; j_call: TRBJ1-3; clone_size: .; d_call: .
cdr3_nt: TGTGCCTGGAGCCTAGGGGCGGGGAAGTACTACACCTTC; cdr3_aa: CAWSLGAGKYYTF; v_call: TRBV30; j_call: TRBJ1-2; clone_size: .; d_call: .
cdr3_nt: TGCAGCGGTACATCAGGGGAAGAGACCCAGTACTTC; cdr3_aa: CSGTSGEETQYF; v_call: TRBV29-1; j_call: TRBJ2-5; clone_size: .; d_call: .
cdr3_nt: TGTGCCAGCAGTGAACTGGACAGGGAGCCCTACGAGCAGTACTTC; cdr3_aa: CASSELDREPYEQYF; v_call: TRBV25-1; j_call: TRBJ2-7; clone_size: .; d_call: TRBD1
cdr3_nt: TGCAGCGTTGAAGAGGCAGGGAGTGAAAAACTGTTTTTT; cdr3_aa: CSVEEAGSEKLFF; v_call: TRBV29-1; j_call: TRBJ1-4; clone_size: .; d_call: .
cdr3_nt: TGTGCCAGCAGCCTGGAGGGGGGGCCCCAGCATTTT; cdr3_aa: CASSLEGGPQHF; v_call: TRBV25-1; j_call: TRBJ1-5; clone_size: .; d_call: .
cdr3_nt: TGCGCCAGCAGCCCCGAGACGGGGAAGCCCCAGCATTTT; cdr3_aa: CASSPETGKPQHF; v_call: TRBV5-1; j_call: TRBJ1-5; clone_size: .; d_call: .
cdr3_nt: TGTGCCAGTAGTTTTCGACAGGGGAACGAGCAGTACTTC; cdr3_aa: CASSFRQGNEQYF; v_call: TRBV19; j_call: TRBJ2-7; clone_size: .; d_call: TRBD1
cdr3_nt: TGTGCCTGGAGCGCAGGCTACAATGAGCAGTTCTTC; cdr3_aa: CAWSAGYNEQFF; v_call: TRBV30; j_call: TRBJ2-1; clone_size: .; d_call: .
cdr3_nt: TGCAGCGTTGAGAGGACAGGGGGTTACAATGAGCAGTTCTTC; cdr3_aa: CSVERTGGYNEQFF; v_call: TRBV29-1; j_call: TRBJ2-1; clone_size: .; d_call: TRBD1
cdr3_nt: TGCGCCAGCAGCTTTTCCAGGAAAGCCCACGAGCAGTACTTC; cdr3_aa: CASSFSRKAHEQYF; v_call: TRBV5-1; j_call: TRBJ2-7; clone_size: .; d_call: .
cdr3_nt: TGCGCCAGCAGCTTGGGGGCCGGGACTCCTGGCTACACCTTC; cdr3_aa: CASSLGAGTPGYTF; v_call: TRBV5-1; j_call: TRBJ1-2; clone_size: .; d_call: .